This T cell receptor (beta chain) was documented in a study of shared clonotypes between healthy human individuals. The CDR3 covers 13 residues. From germline, CDR1 is SNHLY and CDR2 FYNNEI. Unmatched junction bases numbered 4, after V lost 10 bases and J lost 3 bases. As originally analysed: Filtering was not the same, since immunoSEQ gave junction-only sequences without quality scores. The data were produced by immunoSEQ multiplex PCR, yet TCRdb's version contains in-frame clones alone and is incomplete. For V, J and clone size, that table is used; D and trimming come from the DNA. In the table there are 450,000 to 500,000 clones, 81% of which are singletons. The study, taken as a whole, reports: Among donors, the sharing of clonotypes was expected to be influenced by sequencing depth.

With regard to this clone: The antigen remains undetermined.

The sequencing input was PBMCs. V and J are TRBV2 and TRBJ2-2; 8 nucleotides match TRBD1. The clonotype originates from a woman aged 40-49 years in good health. Some clones in this sample may be carry-over from other donors' samples. The CDR3 spells CANRGTDTGELFF. The CDR3 nucleotides are TGTGCCAACAGGGGGACAGACACCGGGGAGCTGTTTTTT.